Presented here are 8 T cell receptor beta chains from one specimen sequenced in a study of blood T cell repertoires in COVID-19. Only in-frame clones appear in the TCRdb table, and some are missing; sequencing was by immunoSEQ multiplex PCR. The repertoire holds around 170,000 clones, with roughly nine tenths as singletons. What was sequenced was peripheral blood. The receptors here all came from a man younger than 30 who had recovered from COVID-19.

In this sample, this clone turned up once. The rearrangement joins TRBV4-1 to TRBJ2-7; 7 bases match TRBD1. The junction had 6 bases not matched to a gene; V was cut back by 1 base and J by 3 bases. Germline CDR1 is MGHRA and CDR2 is YSYEKL. There are 15 residues in the CDR3. CDR3 DNA: TGCGCCAGCAGCCAAGTGCCCGACAGGGACTACGAGCAGTACTTC. Amino acid sequence: CASSQVPDRDYEQYF.

The gene calls are TRBV27 and TRBJ1-3; unclear D gene. CDR3 length: 15 residues. V was shortened by 5 bases and J by 0 bases, with 11 bases between the two germline ends. Per germline, CDR1 MNHEY and CDR2 SMNVEV (reference sequence). This CDR3 reads CASSATPNSGNTIYF. The CDR3 DNA is TGTGCCAGCAGTGCGACACCTAACTCTGGAAACACCATATATTTT.

The rearrangement links TRBV7-6 to TRBJ2-2; 9 bases map to TRBD2. This CDR3 has 16 amino acids. Germline lookup yields CDR1 SGHVS and CDR2 FNYEAQ. With 5 bases clipped from V and 8 bases from J, the junction kept 12 bases outside the gene matches. The CDR3 DNA follows: TGTGCCAGCAGCCACGCGGGTAGCGGGAGCTTTGGGGAGCTGTTTTTT. Translation: CASSHAGSGSFGELFF.

The chain is built from TRBV6-5 and TRBJ1-2, with D maybe TRBD1 (6 bases). V was clipped by 0 bases and J by 0 bases, with 11 bases between them. This CDR3 region has 16 residues. The germline V gene has CDR1 MNHEY and CDR2 SVGAGI. This CDR3 is CASSYSGTPPNYGYTF. CDR3 nucleotide sequence: TGTGCCAGCAGTTACTCCGGGACACCACCTAACTATGGCTACACCTTC.

This chain links TRBV29-1 with TRBJ2-5; D is possibly TRBD1 (5 bases). This CDR3 spans 12 amino acids. V was shortened by 4 bases and J by 2 bases, with 8 bases between the two germline ends. From germline, CDR1 is SQVTM and CDR2 ANQGSEA. The CDR3 sequence is CSVVRQQETQYF. The CDR3 DNA reads TGCAGCGTTGTTAGACAGCAAGAGACCCAGTACTTC.

This clone was recorded only once. This chain connects TRBV4-1 to TRBJ2-7; 9 bases agree with TRBD2. V dropped 4 bases and J dropped 4; count of bases not matched to a gene: 8. This CDR3 is built from 15 residues. Germline CDR1 reads MGHRA; CDR2 reads YSYEKL. The CDR3 here is CASSPIAGGQYEQYF. The CDR3 DNA follows: TGCGCCAGCAGCCCCATCGCGGGAGGGCAATACGAGCAGTACTTC.

The chain links TRBV28 to TRBJ2-5, with 9 positions matching TRBD1. CDR3 length: 16 amino acids. Germline loops: CDR1 MDHEN, CDR2 SYDVKM. With 3 bases clipped from V and 1 base from J, the junction kept 6 bases outside the gene matches. CDR3 nucleotides: TGTGCCAGCAGTTTGGGACAGGGAGCTGCCCAAGAGACCCAGTACTTC. It specifies CASSLGQGAAQETQYF.

This sequence joins TRBV28 and TRBJ1-2; 10 positions match TRBD1. In germline, CDR1 is MDHEN, CDR2 SYDVKM. This CDR3 spans 16 amino acids. The ends lost 3 bases at V and 7 bases at J; junction bases unmatched: 11. The CDR3 coding sequence is TGTGCCAGCAGTTTCCCTCATCCGGGACAGGGGCGTGGCTACACCTTC. Residues: CASSFPHPGQGRGYTF.